Given below is one T cell receptor (beta chain) in context. Alopecia areata patients provided lesional scalp punch biopsies and peripheral blood. CDR3 size: 8 residues. The germline gives CDR1 SQVTM, CDR2 ANQGSEA. Trimming pared 7 bases from V and 7 bases from J, leaving 4 bases between. The sequencing template was cDNA reverse transcribed from extracted RNA. Generated by immunoSEQ multiplex PCR, the TCRdb table keeps only in-frame clones and is missing some. Of some 170,000 clones in the sample, about 70% were seen once. This entry comes from a study of CD8+ T cells in alopecia areata. The TCR sequence derives from a human donor with alopecia areata. The sequencing used CD8+ T cells sorted from blood, collected at week 0. The V gene is TRBV29-1, the J gene TRBJ1-1; D call uncertain. In DNA form, the CDR3 reads TGCAGCGCGGATGAAGCTTTCTTT. Protein sequence: CSADEAFF. Looking up the rest from reference TRBV29-1 and TRBJ1-1 gives the full variable domain: SAVISQKPSRDICQRGTSLTIQCQVDSQVTMMFWYRQQPGQSLTLIATANQGSEATYESGFVIDKFPISRPNLTFSTLTVSNMSPEDSSIYLCSADEAFFGQGTRLTVV.